This entry is about one TCR beta chain. The sample originates from a study of blood T cell repertoires in COVID-19. The CDR3 has 13 amino acids. Germline V CDR1 and CDR2: KGHSH, LQKENI. Trimming took 2 bases from V and 7 from J, leaving 11 bases between them. Measured with immunoSEQ multiplex PCR; TCRdb has only the in-frame clones, and not every one. The profile shows around 200,000 clones, roughly 87% of them singletons. The genes are TRBV18 and TRBJ1-1; D is unresolved. The sequenced sample was PBMCs or T cells enriched from blood (not recorded which). This TCR derives from a woman between 40 and 55 years old with acute COVID-19. CDR3 coding DNA: TGTGCCAGCTCACCATGGAGAGATCGTGAAGCTTTCTTT. Amino acid sequence: CASSPWRDREAFF.